The 14 T cell receptor beta chains below come from one sample, sequenced in a study of shared clonotypes between healthy human individuals. Only in-frame clones appear in the TCRdb table, and some are missing; sequencing was by immunoSEQ multiplex PCR. The sample shows millions of clones, approximately 94% of them seen only once. Naive CD8 cells lacked CD45RO and underwent positive selection for CCR7, leaving out terminally differentiated effector memory CD45RA+ cells. Sequencing input: naive CD8+ T cells sorted from blood. These TCRs come from a man younger than 35 in good health.

The chain carries TRBV7-8 and TRBJ1-1; 7 nucleotides agree with TRBD1. Trimming removed 5 bases from V and 3 bases from J; junction bases left unmatched: 9. The CDR3 length is 15 residues. Germline-derived CDR1 and CDR2 are SGHVS and FQNEAQ. CDR3: CASSNFRGKDTEAFF. Here the CDR3 DNA reads TGTGCCAGCAGCAATTTCAGGGGGAAAGACACTGAAGCTTTCTTT.

The rearrangement links TRBV21-1 to TRBJ1-5. TRBV21-1 is tagged as a pseudogene. The CDR3 has 15 amino acids. CDR3 protein: CASTPYLRKNQPQHF. In DNA form, the CDR3 reads TGTGCCAGCACCCCTTACCTAAGGAAAAATCAGCCCCAGCATTTT.

The rearrangement links TRBV4-1 to TRBJ2-7; 10 nucleotides agree with TRBD2. V dropped 3 bases and J dropped 3; count of bases not matched to a gene: 8. CDR1 is MGHRA, CDR2 YSYEKL, per germline. The CDR3 spans 16 residues. DNA of the CDR3: TGCGCCAGCAGCCAGTCGGACCTAGCGGGAGACTACGAGCAGTACTTC. Translating it yields CASSQSDLAGDYEQYF.

The chain recombines TRBV5-4 with TRBJ1-4; no clear D. This CDR3 has 15 residues. V lost 0 bases and J lost 8, with 14 bases in between. Germline lookup yields CDR1 SGHNT and CDR2 YYREEE (reference sequence). The CDR3 sequence is CASSLGSSVGEKLFF. DNA of the CDR3: TGTGCCAGCAGCTTGGGGTCGTCGGTGGGGGAAAAACTGTTTTTT.

This rearrangement joins TRBV6-5 to TRBJ2-3, with D possibly called TRBD1 or TRBD2 (5 bases each). The length of the CDR3 is 14 residues. The germline V and J ends were trimmed by 1 base and 5 bases, with 10 bases remaining between them. Germline V gene lookup returns CDR1 MNHEY and CDR2 SVGAGI. CDR3 coding DNA: TGTGCCAGCAGTTACTACGGGGCGAGAGATACGCAGTATTTT. Residues: CASSYYGARDTQYF.

The chain recombines TRBV5-6 with TRBJ1-2; the match to TRBD1 covers 10 bases. This CDR3 contains 16 residues. Trimming at V came to 5 bases and at J to 2 bases, leaving 9 bases not matched to a gene. The germline gives CDR1 SGHDT, CDR2 YYEEEE. The CDR3 region has the DNA TGTGCCAGCAGTTCGATAGACAGGGGGCAGAACTATGGCTACACCTTC. As protein: CASSSIDRGQNYGYTF. Based on the CDR3 plus reference TRBV5-6 and TRBJ1-2, the full variable domain is DAGVTQSPTHLIKTRGQQVTLRCSPKSGHDTVSWYQQALGQGPQFIFQYYEEEERQRGNFPDRFSGHQFPNYSSELNVNALLLGDSALYLCASSSIDRGQNYGYTFGSGTRLTVV.

The chain has TRBV2 and TRBJ2-5; D might be TRBD2 (5 bases). The length of the CDR3 is 13 residues. CDR1 and CDR2 from the germline V gene are SNHLY and FYNNEI. With 4 bases removed from V and 2 bases from J, the gap between germline ends came to 8 bases. CDR3 loop: CASSGENQETQYF. In nucleotides, the CDR3 is TGTGCCAGCAGTGGGGAGAATCAAGAGACCCAGTACTTC. The whole variable domain, remainder taken from reference TRBV2 and TRBJ2-5, is EPEVTQTPSHQVTQMGQEVILRCVPISNHLYFYWYRQILGQKVEFLVSFYNNEISEKSEIFDDQFSVERPDGSNFTLKIRSTKLEDSAMYFCASSGENQETQYFGPGTRLLVL.

This rearrangement joins TRBV9 to TRBJ2-6, with D hard to call. CDR1 and CDR2 (germline): SGDLS, YYNGEE. Trimming took off 5 bases at V and 6 bases at J, with 9 bases between the two ends. CDR3 length: 13 amino acids. The CDR3 DNA follows: TGTGCCAGCAGTCCTAGTGCGGCCAACGTCCTGACTTTC. Translating gives CASSPSAANVLTF.

The chain links TRBV4-1 to TRBJ2-3, with a weak D call TRBD1 (7 bases). CDR3 length: 16 residues. Trimming took 0 bases from V and 0 from J, leaving 10 bases between them. In germline, CDR1 is MGHRA, CDR2 YSYEKL. CDR3 loop: CASSQEQGTSTDTQYF. DNA of the CDR3: TGCGCCAGCAGCCAAGAACAGGGGACTAGCACAGATACGCAGTATTTT.

The gene calls are TRBV11-2 and TRBJ2-7, with TRBD2 identical over 8 bases. V lost 2 bases to trimming and J lost 6 bases; unmatched junction nucleotides: 18. The CDR3 runs to 18 residues. CDR1 and CDR2 (germline): SGHAT, FQNNGV. The CDR3 DNA sequence: TGTGCCAGCAGCTTACCCCAGGGCGGGGGGCCTTTTAAACCCGAGCAGTACTTC. It translates to CASSLPQGGGPFKPEQYF.

This chain uses TRBV6-5 with TRBJ2-7, with unresolved D. This CDR3 comprises 13 residues. The germline CDR1 and CDR2 sequences are MNHEY and SVGAGI. Trimming cost V 6 bases and J 3 bases, with 12 bases left between them. The CDR3 is CASSLFQGYEQYF. DNA of the CDR3: TGTGCCAGCAGCTTATTTCAAGGCTACGAGCAGTACTTC.

The CDR3 DNA reads as TGTGCCAGCAGTTCAGGGTTCACTGAAGCTTTCTTT. This codes for CASSSGFTEAFF. The rearrangement uses TRBV7-6 and TRBJ1-1, with D tentatively TRBD1 (5 bases). Trimming cost V 6 bases and J 4 bases, with 9 bases left between them. Looked up from germline, CDR1 is SGHVS and CDR2 is FNYEAQ. The CDR3 runs to 12 residues.

This chain uses TRBV19 with TRBJ2-3, with TRBD2 matching over 9 bases. The CDR3 covers 17 residues. J gave up 2 bases and V 5 bases, and 11 bases lay outside the gene matches. Germline CDR1 is LNHDA and CDR2 is SQIVND (reference sequence). The CDR3: CASSLAGEGENTDTQYF. The CDR3 region has the DNA TGTGCCAGTAGTTTAGCGGGAGAGGGAGAGAACACAGATACGCAGTATTTT.

CDR3 residues: CASSLRTVTEAFF. CDR3 nucleotides: TGTGCCAGCAGTTTAAGGACAGTCACTGAAGCTTTCTTT. This chain uses TRBV28 with TRBJ1-1; D may be TRBD1 (6 bases). The V gene's germline CDR1 is MDHEN and CDR2 SYDVKM. This CDR3 comprises 13 residues. V was trimmed by 2 bases and J by 4 bases, leaving 8 bases between them.